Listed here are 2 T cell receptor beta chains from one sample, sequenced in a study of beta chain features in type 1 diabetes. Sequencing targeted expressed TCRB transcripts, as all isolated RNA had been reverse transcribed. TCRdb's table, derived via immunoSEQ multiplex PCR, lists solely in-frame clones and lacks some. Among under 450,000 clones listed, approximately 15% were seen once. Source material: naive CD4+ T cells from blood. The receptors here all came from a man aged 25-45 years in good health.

In DNA form, the CDR3 reads TGTGCCAGCAGCCCGAACCGGGACCGCGCTGGGGCGAGCACCTTC. Amino acids: CASSPNRDRAGASTF. This chain connects TRBV7-3 to TRBJ1-2; D is possibly TRBD1 (5 bases). V was pared by 5 bases and J by 13 bases, with 26 bases between. Germline V gene sequence: CDR1 SGHTA, CDR2 FQGTGA. This CDR3 comprises 15 residues. Full variable domain (missing parts from reference TRBV7-3 and TRBJ1-2): GAGVSQTPSNKVTEKGKYVELRCDPISGHTALYWYRQSLGQGPEFLIYFQGTGAADDSGLPNDRFFAVRPEGSVSTLKIQRTERGDSAVYLCASSPNRDRAGASTFGSGTRLTVV.

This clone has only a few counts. The CDR3 region has the DNA TGTGCCAGCAGCGAGGGGGCTTCATGGCCCAATGAGCAGTTCTTC. It encodes CASSEGASWPNEQFF. The chain couples TRBV9 to TRBJ2-1; TRBD1 agrees at 7 bases. This CDR3 contains 15 residues. V lost 3 bases and J lost 6; bases outside the gene matches: 9. Germline CDR1 SGDLS, CDR2 YYNGEE.